The 24 T cell receptor beta chains below were found in one sample sequenced in a study. TCRdb reprocessed the 5' RACE reads via MiXCR and lists one record per CDR3 protein. The repertoire holds nearly 55,000 distinct CDR3 sequences, with about 15% as singletons. The sample was naive CD4+ T cells sorted from blood. Subset meaning: naive CD4+ T cells, CD4+CD45RA+CD25-. The receptors originated from a female donor with breast cancer.

J is TRBJ1-3 and V is TRBV5-1, with 9 bases aligning to TRBD1. In germline, CDR1 is SGHRS, CDR2 YFSETQ. V lost 4 bases and J lost 2; bases outside the gene matches: 4. The CDR3 is made up of 15 amino acids. The CDR3 spells CASSTGTGTGNTIYF. CDR3 sequence (DNA): TGCGCCAGCAGCACCGGGACAGGGACTGGAAACACCATATATTTT.

To note about this clonotype: A much more abundant neighbour one base away suggests this may be a read error. Here the CDR3 omits its conserved ending phenylalanine or tryptophan, so a read error is the likely source. J is TRBJ2-1 and V is TRBV7-9; D unclear. Germline loops: CDR1 SEHNR, CDR2 FQNEAQ (reference sequence). The V gene lost 1 base and the J gene lost 12 bases, with 7 bases spanning the gap. This CDR3 spans 11 amino acids. CDR3 in amino acids: CASSLVSGQFC. In DNA form, the CDR3 reads TGTGCCAGCAGCTTAGTCTCCGGGCAGTTCTGC.

This clonotype was found once. This chain uses TRBV7-2 with TRBJ2-3, with D possibly TRBD2 on 6 matching bases. The germline V and J ends were trimmed by 2 bases and 4 bases, with 19 bases remaining between them. Germline V CDR1 and CDR2: SGHTA, FQGNSA. CDR3 length: 17 amino acids. The CDR3: CASSLSAGGVGADTQYF. The DNA for the CDR3 is TGTGCCAGCAGCTTAAGTGCAGGCGGGGTGGGGGCAGATACGCAGTATTTT.

The chain uses TRBV5-1 and TRBJ2-3, with D possibly being TRBD2 (6 bases). V lost 3 bases and J 10 bases, leaving 12 bases between the germline ends. The CDR3 consists of 12 residues. Germline V gives CDR1 SGHRS, CDR2 YFSETQ. CDR3 bases: TGCGCCAGCAGCTCGGGGACTCCAGCGCAGTATTTT. Protein sequence: CASSSGTPAQYF.

This clonotype was found a few times. V is TRBV4-3 and J is TRBJ1-6, with 7 bases fitting TRBD1. CDR3 size: 17 residues. V trimming: 0 bases; J trimming: 6 bases; junction bases outside the gene matches: 8. Germline CDR1 is LGHNA and CDR2 is YSLEER. The CDR3 loop reads CASSQEERGTVNSPLHF. The DNA for the CDR3 is TGCGCCAGCAGCCAAGAAGAACGGGGGACAGTTAATTCACCCCTCCACTTT.

This clonotype was seen only a few times. CDR3 protein: CASSPSEGGYTF. CDR3 nucleotides: TGTGCCAGCAGTCCCAGTGAGGGCGGCTACACCTTC. V and J are TRBV6-6 and TRBJ1-2; the D is unclear. Per the germline V gene, CDR1 is MNHNY and CDR2 is SVGAGI (reference sequence). The CDR3 covers 12 residues. Trimming stripped 5 bases from V and 8 bases from J, with 12 bases between.

This clonotype has just a few counts. The chain combines TRBV20-1 with TRBJ2-3, with 10 bases fitting TRBD2. CDR1 is DFQATT and CDR2 is SNEGSKA in the germline V gene (reference sequence). This CDR3 has 16 amino acids. The trim removed 6 bases at V and 1 base at J, leaving 10 bases unmatched. CDR3 in DNA: TGCAGTGCGAGTGTTACCGGGACTAGCGGCACAGATACGCAGTATTTT. Its protein is CSASVTGTSGTDTQYF.

The chain joins TRBV7-2 to TRBJ1-5; 7 nucleotides line up with TRBD1. Germline values: CDR1 SGHTA, CDR2 FQGNSA. The CDR3 is 16 residues long. V trimming: 5 bases; J trimming: 7 bases; junction bases outside the gene matches: 14. The CDR3 region is CASSPQTGIREQPQHF. CDR3 in DNA: TGTGCCAGCAGCCCCCAGACAGGGATCAGGGAGCAGCCCCAGCATTTT.

The genes are TRBV2 and TRBJ2-5, with 14 nucleotides matching TRBD2. The germline CDR1 and CDR2 sequences are SNHLY and FYNNEI. CDR3 length: 17 residues. V gave up 6 bases and J gave up 2 bases; unmatched junction bases: 8. This chain's CDR3 is CASRETSGRDLQETQYF. The CDR3, as DNA: TGTGCCAGCAGGGAGACTAGCGGGAGGGACCTTCAAGAGACCCAGTACTTC. Based on the CDR3 plus reference TRBV2 and TRBJ2-5, the full variable domain is EPEVTQTPSHQVTQMGQEVILRCVPISNHLYFYWYRQILGQKVEFLVSFYNNEISEKSEIFDDQFSVERPDGSNFTLKIRSTKLEDSAMYFCASRETSGRDLQETQYFGPGTRLLVL.

This clonotype has ten or more counts. The chain employs TRBV29-1 and TRBJ2-3; 7 positions agree with TRBD2. V lost 4 bases and J lost 0; bases outside the gene matches: 7. This CDR3 region has 15 residues. In germline, CDR1 is SQVTM, CDR2 ANQGSEA. This CDR3 is CSVGAGDPSTDTQYF. The CDR3 bases are TGCAGCGTTGGGGCGGGGGACCCTAGCACAGATACGCAGTATTTT.

This clonotype was found many times. The chain recombines TRBV6-5 with TRBJ1-2, with TRBD1 as a possible D gene (6 bases). The ends were cut back, 2 bases at V and 5 bases at J, with 18 bases in the middle. The CDR3 runs 16 residues. Germline V gives CDR1 MNHEY, CDR2 SVGAGI. CDR3 amino acids: CASSYRARGGSYGYTF. The CDR3 DNA sequence: TGTGCCAGCAGTTACAGGGCCAGGGGCGGGTCGTATGGCTACACCTTC.

This clonotype has only a few counts. The chain links TRBV30 to TRBJ2-2; D is tentatively TRBD1 or TRBD2 (5 bases each). This CDR3 region has 15 residues. Germline loops: CDR1 GTSNPN, CDR2 SVGIG (reference sequence). With 8 bases removed from V and 4 bases from J, the gap between germline ends came to 20 bases. The CDR3 region is CATVPGPIFTGELFF. The CDR3 DNA reads TGTGCCACAGTACCGGGACCTATCTTCACCGGGGAGCTGTTTTTT.

The V gene is TRBV7-2, the J gene TRBJ2-3; TRBD2 aligns across 12 bases. This CDR3 spans 16 amino acids. V dropped 5 bases and J dropped 0; count of bases not matched to a gene: 3. CDR1 SGHTA and CDR2 FQGNSA come from the germline V gene. The CDR3 coding sequence is TGTGCCAGCAGCAGAGGACTAGCGGGAAGCACAGATACGCAGTATTTT. The encoded protein is CASSRGLAGSTDTQYF. Filled out from reference TRBV7-2 and TRBJ2-3, the complete variable domain reads GAGVSQSPSNKVTEKGKDVELRCDPISGHTALYWYRQSLGQGLEFLIYFQGNSAPDKSGLPSDRFSAERTGGSVSTLTIQRTQQEDSAVYLCASSRGLAGSTDTQYFGPGTRLTVL.

This clonotype has only a few counts. The V gene is TRBV12-3 or TRBV12-4, the J gene TRBJ2-6; D unresolved. The CDR3 has 14 residues. Trimming stripped 3 bases from V and 2 bases from J, with 5 bases between. DNA of the CDR3: TGTGCCAGCAGTTTTCCTGCTGGGGCCAACGTCCTGACTTTC. Translated, it gives CASSFPAGANVLTF.

This clonotype came up a few times. This rearrangement joins TRBV5-1 to TRBJ2-5, with D possibly being TRBD1 or TRBD2 (5 bases each). V shed 1 base and J shed 4 bases, with 17 bases lying between them. The germline gives CDR1 SGHRS, CDR2 YFSETQ. The CDR3 runs to 16 residues. Written as DNA, the CDR3 is TGCGCCAGCAGCTTGCTCCCTGGGCTGGGACGAGAGACCCAGTACTTC. It yields the protein CASSLLPGLGRETQYF.

Details on this clonotype: One end of the junction fails to match germline, which may point to a read error. The rearrangement links TRBV7-2 to TRBJ2-5; TRBD2 matches at 8 bases. Germline V gene lookup returns CDR1 SGHTA and CDR2 FQGNSA. The CDR3 sequence is 17 residues long. CDR3 amino acids: CASSLGLSGTARETQDF. The CDR3 DNA reads as TGTGCCAGCAGCTTAGGCCTTAGCGGGACCGCGCGGGAGACCCAGGACTTC. Using reference TRBV7-2 and TRBJ2-5 for the parts outside the CDR3, the full variable domain is GAGVSQSPSNKVTEKGKDVELRCDPISGHTALYWYRQSLGQGLEFLIYFQGNSAPDKSGLPSDRFSAERTGGSVSTLTIQRTQQEDSAVYLCASSLGLSGTARETQDFGPGTRLLVL.

As concerns this clonotype: This may arise from a read error, as a much more abundant clone is one base away. Since the CDR3 does not end with the conserved phenylalanine or tryptophan, this likely comes from a read error. The chain uses TRBV10-1 and TRBJ2-1; 9 bases map to TRBD2. The CDR3 is 14 residues long. V trimming: 6 bases; J trimming: 7 bases; junction bases outside the gene matches: 7. Germline-derived CDR1 and CDR2 are WNHNN and SYGVQD (reference sequence). The CDR3 sequence is CASSGASGINEQFS. CDR3 nucleotides: TGCGCCAGCAGCGGGGCTAGCGGGATTAATGAGCAGTTCTCC.

The chain combines TRBV20-1 with TRBJ2-1, with 7 bases aligning to TRBD1. The CDR3 is 14 residues long. Germline-derived CDR1 and CDR2 are DFQATT and SNEGSKA (reference sequence). Losses at the gene ends were 5 bases for V and 0 bases for J; bases not matched to a gene: 4. The CDR3 bases are TGCAGTGCTCGAGGGGACAGCTCCTACAATGAGCAGTTCTTC. This gives the protein CSARGDSSYNEQFF.

This clonotype was observed a handful of times. A read error may produce the germline difference seen at one junction end. The chain carries TRBV7-2 and TRBJ2-7; D perhaps matches TRBD1 (7 bases). The V gene's germline CDR1 is SGHTA and CDR2 FQGNSA. CDR3 length: 16 residues. DNA of the CDR3: TGTGCCGGCAGCAAACGCGGGACAGATTACTCCTACGAGCAGTACTTC. The encoded protein is CAGSKRGTDYSYEQYF. Using reference TRBV7-2 and TRBJ2-7 for the parts outside the CDR3, the full variable domain is GAGVSQSPSNKVTEKGKDVELRCDPISGHTALYWYRQSLGQGLEFLIYFQGNSAPDKSGLPSDRFSAERTGGSVSTLTIQRTQQEDSAVYLCAGSKRGTDYSYEQYFGPGTRLTVT.

This clonotype was recorded many times. The J gene is TRBJ2-1, the V gene TRBV5-5, with 11 bases that match TRBD2. Per germline, CDR1 SGHKS and CDR2 YYEKEE (reference sequence). After removal of 4 bases from V and 2 bases from J, the junction contained 5 bases not matched to a gene. This CDR3 spans 16 amino acids. The CDR3 nucleotides read TGTGCCAGCAGCAAAACTAGCGGGAGAACCTACAATGAGCAGTTCTTC. Translating it yields CASSKTSGRTYNEQFF.

This clonotype was found many times. The CDR3 DNA reads as TGTGCCAGCAGAGCTAGACCGAACACCGGGGAGCTGTTTTTT. Protein product: CASRARPNTGELFF. The rearrangement links TRBV6-2 or TRBV6-3 to TRBJ2-2; D remains ambiguous. The CDR3 runs 14 residues. Germline CDR1 reads MNHEY; CDR2 reads SVGEGT. Trimming took off 6 bases at V and 0 bases at J, with 8 bases between the two ends.

This clonotype was seen only a few times. The V gene is TRBV20-1, the J gene TRBJ1-2; D possibly corresponds to TRBD1 (5 bases). CDR3 length: 13 residues. Germline values: CDR1 DFQATT, CDR2 SNEGSKA (reference sequence). The germline V and J ends were trimmed by 6 bases and 0 bases, with 11 bases remaining between them. The CDR3 DNA reads TGCAGTGCCCCGGACAATGCTAACTATGGCTACACCTTC. Translating it yields CSAPDNANYGYTF.

This clonotype has more than one count but fewer than ten. J is TRBJ1-2 and V is TRBV12-3 or TRBV12-4; unclear D gene. The CDR3 length is 13 residues. Trimming removed 5 bases from V and 5 bases from J, with 12 bases in between. The CDR3 DNA follows: TGTGCCAGCAGTCCCGCGTCGTTTTATGGCTACACCTTC. It specifies CASSPASFYGYTF.

This clonotype was detected many times. The V gene is TRBV5-1, the J gene TRBJ2-5; D is perhaps TRBD1 (7 bases). The CDR3 totals 15 residues. The V gene lost 1 base and the J gene lost 2 bases, with 12 bases spanning the gap. The germline CDR1 and CDR2 sequences are SGHRS and YFSETQ. CDR3 nucleotide sequence: TGCGCCAGCAGCTTGAACCCAGGGGGGCAAGAGACCCAGTACTTC. It translates to CASSLNPGGQETQYF.